The clone carrying this T cell receptor (beta chain) has more than one count but fewer than ten. The antigen is not known. After removal of 6 bases from V and 2 bases from J, the junction contained 4 bases not matched to a gene. This CDR3 contains 13 residues. Looked up from germline, CDR1 is SEHNR and CDR2 is FQNEAQ (reference sequence). This entry is derived from a study of T cell responses to AZD1222 COVID-19 vaccine. Study-level background: Some second doses came at about 4 weeks and others at about 12 weeks; these were pooled.

Broader study findings: Spike-specific TCRs gained breadth and depth after people received two AZD1222 doses. Vaccine-associated CD4 TCRs spanned spike, dominant at 160-218 and 743-854.

The protocol was immunoSEQ multiplex PCR, while the TCRdb copy is restricted to in-frame clones and leaves out a portion. The sample shows about 190,000 clones, almost 95% of them seen only once. This specimen consisted of peripheral blood, obtained on day 0 of AZD1222 vaccination. This TCR derives from an adult in good health. V gene TRBV7-9 combines with J gene TRBJ2-7; 7 bases are a match to TRBD1. DNA for the CDR3: TGTGCCAGCAGTAACGACAGGGCCTACGAGCAGTACTTC. Translation gives CASSNDRAYEQYF.